The clone carrying this T cell receptor beta chain was observed a single time. Two negative PCRs, clearance, or symptom resolution characterized the recovered Cohort 3 donors. This sample was taken from a study of blood T cell repertoires in COVID-19. As for the study in general: The United States, Italy and Spain were the sources of the acute and convalescent COVID-19 samples.

Sequencing used immunoSEQ multiplex PCR; TCRdb keeps in-frame clones, though not all of them. The sample shows a few hundred thousand clones, approximately 84% of them seen only once. The V and J ends lost 0 bases and 4 bases, in that order; junction bases with no gene match: 12. Germline V lookup: CDR1 MGHRA, CDR2 YSYEKL. The length of the CDR3 is 17 residues. The sequenced sample consisted of PBMCs or T cells enriched from blood (not recorded which). This clonotype was obtained from a man aged 25 to 40 who had recovered from COVID-19. This chain links TRBV4-1 with TRBJ2-7; 7 bases are a match to TRBD2. CDR3 sequence reads: CASSQDRERGPTYEQYF. The CDR3 DNA follows: TGCGCCAGCAGCCAAGATAGGGAGCGGGGCCCCACGTACGAGCAGTACTTC.